This T cell receptor (beta chain) derives from a study of response to subunit inactivated influenza vaccine. Points from the study as a whole: It was suggested by the authors that few new T cells are recruited by each seasonal influenza vaccination.

This clonotype was observed a handful of times. Its antigen is unknown. TCRdb itself ran the RT-PCR reads through MiXCR, one entry per CDR3 protein. The table lists approximately 230,000 distinct CDR3 sequences, 10% to 15% of them singletons. The germline V gene encodes CDR1 DFQATT and CDR2 SNEGSKA (reference sequence). J lost 5 bases, V lost 6 bases, and 12 bases had no gene match. The CDR3 loop spans 14 amino acids. The receptor's source is a man in his forties or fifties who received an inactivated influenza vaccine. The chain links TRBV20-1 to TRBJ2-7, with 8 bases fitting TRBD2. The input for sequencing was non-naive T cells sorted from PBMCs, taken 14 to 15 days before vaccination. In DNA form, the CDR3 reads TGCAGTGCCGCCCCCGGGACTAGGTCAGACGAGCAGTACTTC. Protein sequence: CSAAPGTRSDEQYF.